The clone carrying this T cell receptor (beta chain) appeared a few times. This record belongs to a study of response to subunit inactivated influenza vaccine. The CDR3 is made up of 14 amino acids. V lost 2 bases to trimming and J lost 4 bases, with 15 bases between them. Germline V gene sequence: CDR1 DFQATT, CDR2 SNEGSKA (reference sequence). From the RT-PCR reads, TCRdb called clonotypes with MiXCR, one entry per CDR3 protein. The sample yields hundreds of thousands of distinct CDR3 sequences, approximately 13% seen once. Sequences were derived from PBMCs from blood, sampled 45 days after vaccination. The TCR originated in a man aged 45-60 years who received an inactivated influenza vaccine. The genes are TRBV20-1 and TRBJ2-7; D not resolved. The CDR3 DNA is TGCAGTGCTAGAATGGACGGAACCCTATACGAGCAGTACTTC. Translated, it gives CSARMDGTLYEQYF.